The 15 T cell receptor beta chains below all came from one sample that was sequenced in a study of blood T cell repertoires in COVID-19. Some clones are missing from TCRdb's copy, which holds only in-frame ones; the method was immunoSEQ multiplex PCR. This sample yields about 54,000 clones, of which 91% are seen a single time; under 7.5% belongs to the top ten. Sequencing was performed on peripheral blood. The receptors here all came from a woman aged 60-75 years with active or convalescent COVID-19.

The chain is built from TRBV4-1 and TRBJ1-1; TRBD1 aligns across 8 bases. The CDR3 loop spans 15 amino acids. CDR1 MGHRA and CDR2 YSYEKL come from the germline V gene. V lost 1 base, J lost 1 base, and 2 bases stayed unmatched. The CDR3, as DNA: TGCGCCAGCAGCCAAGGACAGGGGTCGAACACTGAAGCTTTCTTT. Translating gives CASSQGQGSNTEAFF.

The DNA for the CDR3 is TGTGCCAGCTCGGACAGGGAGACCCAGTACTTC. Amino acids: CASSDRETQYF. J is TRBJ2-5 and V is TRBV18; 7 bases align to TRBD1. Looked up from germline, CDR1 is KGHSH and CDR2 is LQKENI. The ends lost 6 bases at V and 5 bases at J; junction bases unmatched: 0. The CDR3 covers 11 residues.

V and J are TRBV28 and TRBJ2-3; D ambiguous. This CDR3 has 15 amino acids. V was pared by 10 bases and J by 0 bases, with 17 bases between. The germline CDR1 and CDR2 sequences are MDHEN and SYDVKM. The CDR3, as DNA: TGTGCCATCTCTAGGCGCTACTCTAGCACAGATACGCAGTATTTT. Its protein product is CAISRRYSSTDTQYF.

This sequence joins TRBV10-3 and TRBJ2-5; the D gene is possibly TRBD2 (6 bases). V shed 3 bases and J shed 2 bases, with 13 bases lying between them. Germline V gene data show CDR1 as ENHRY and CDR2 as SYGVKD. The CDR3 length is 15 residues. The chain's CDR3 is CAISDFVADQETQYF. For the CDR3, the DNA is TGTGCCATCAGTGACTTCGTAGCGGATCAAGAGACCCAGTACTTC.

This clone was counted a single time. The V gene is TRBV12-3 or TRBV12-4, the J gene TRBJ1-1; D is possibly TRBD1 (6 bases). CDR3 size: 13 residues. V was shortened by 4 bases and J by 7 bases, with 13 bases between the two germline ends. CDR3 bases: TGTGCCAGCAGTTACAGGGAAAATGATGAAGCTTTCTTT. Protein product: CASSYRENDEAFF.

The chain couples TRBV28 to TRBJ2-7, with TRBD2 as a possible D gene (6 bases). The V gene's germline CDR1 is MDHEN and CDR2 SYDVKM. The CDR3 loop spans 14 amino acids. Between the trimmed V and J ends, which lost 6 bases and 0 bases, there was a span of 12 bases. As DNA, the CDR3 is TGTGCCAGCAGGGGATCCGGGAGCTCCTACGAGCAGTACTTC. This translates into CASRGSGSSYEQYF.

V usage is TRBV30 and J usage is TRBJ1-5; tentatively, D is TRBD1 (6 bases). V was cut by 5 bases and J by 2 bases, with 10 bases left in between. The CDR3 is made up of 13 amino acids. Per the germline V gene, CDR1 is GTSNPN and CDR2 is SVGIG (reference sequence). The CDR3 region has the DNA TGTGCCTGGCAGGGGCTTGGCAATCAGCCCCAGCATTTT. Protein product: CAWQGLGNQPQHF. Variable domain in full (rest from reference TRBV30 and TRBJ1-5): SQTIHQWPATLVQPVGSPLSLECTVEGTSNPNLYWYRQAAGRGLQLLFYSVGIGQISSEVPQNLSASRPQDRQFILSSKKLLLSDSGFYLCAWQGLGNQPQHFGDGTRLSIL.

The chain combines TRBV2 with TRBJ2-7, with 7 bases matching TRBD1. V shed 8 bases, J shed 2 bases, and the junction held 6 bases outside the gene matches. Germline V CDR1 and CDR2: SNHLY, FYNNEI. This CDR3 has 13 amino acids. The CDR3 reads CASVSGQTYEQYF. In nucleotides, the CDR3 is TGTGCCAGCGTTTCGGGACAGACCTACGAGCAGTACTTC.

The chain links TRBV7-8 to TRBJ1-5; D remains ambiguous. With 2 bases removed from V and 10 bases from J, the gap between germline ends came to 12 bases. The germline V gene has CDR1 SGHVS and CDR2 FQNEAQ. This CDR3 has 13 amino acids. The CDR3 DNA sequence: TGTGCCAGCAGCTTAATCGTTTCAGGTCCCCAGCATTTT. It translates to CASSLIVSGPQHF. The whole variable domain, filled in from reference TRBV7-8 and TRBJ1-5, reads GAGVSQSPRYKVAKRGQDVALRCDPISGHVSLFWYQQALGQGPEFLTYFQNEAQLDKSGLPSDRFFAERPEGSVSTLKIQRTQQEDSAVYLCASSLIVSGPQHFGDGTRLSIL.

V gene TRBV30 combines with J gene TRBJ1-1; TRBD1 matches at 8 bases. The CDR3 contains 14 residues. Germline V lookup: CDR1 GTSNPN, CDR2 SVGIG (reference sequence). J lost 3 bases, V lost 6 bases, and 9 bases had no gene match. The CDR3 coding sequence is TGTGCCTGCCTAGGAGGACAGGGAGACACTGAAGCTTTCTTT. Residues: CACLGGQGDTEAFF.

The rearrangement uses TRBV7-3 and TRBJ2-2; the D is unclear. The V and J ends lost 4 bases and 5 bases respectively, with 8 bases between them. This CDR3 is built from 13 residues. Germline V gene lookup returns CDR1 SGHTA and CDR2 FQGTGA. The chain's CDR3 is CASSSSYTGELFF. CDR3 bases: TGTGCCAGCAGCTCAAGCTATACCGGGGAGCTGTTTTTT.

This rearrangement joins TRBV5-1 to TRBJ2-1, with 10 nucleotides matching TRBD2. Germline-derived CDR1 and CDR2 are SGHRS and YFSETQ. The CDR3 totals 15 residues. The junction had 5 bases not matched to a gene; V was cut back by 4 bases and J by 4 bases. CDR3 residues: CASSAGLAVYNEQFF. The CDR3 coding sequence is TGCGCCAGCAGCGCTGGACTAGCGGTTTACAATGAGCAGTTCTTC. Full variable domain (remainder filled in from reference TRBV5-1 and TRBJ2-1): KAGVTQTPRYLIKTRGQQVTLSCSPISGHRSVSWYQQTPGQGLQFLFEYFSETQRNKGNFPGRFSGRQFSNSRSEMNVSTLELGDSALYLCASSAGLAVYNEQFFGPGTRLTVL.

About this clone itself: A junction end diverges from the germline sequence, so it may reflect a read error. The rearrangement uses TRBV3-1 (or the pseudogene TRBV3-2) and TRBJ2-6; no definite D call. CDR1 is LGHDT, CDR2 YNNKEL, per germline (reference sequence). The CDR3 totals 10 residues. The CDR3 DNA is TGCCTCTCTGGGGCCAACGTCCTGACTTTC. Amino acids: CLSGANVLTF.

The rearrangement joins TRBV7-9 to TRBJ1-3; TRBD1 is a possible D gene (5 bases). Trimming removed 3 bases at V and 9 bases at J, with 18 bases between. CDR1 is SEHNR, CDR2 FQNEAQ, per germline (reference sequence). This CDR3 spans 15 amino acids. The CDR3 loop is CASSFSLEERGTIYF. CDR3 nucleotides: TGTGCCAGCAGCTTTAGCCTAGAAGAAAGGGGCACCATATATTTT.

The chain joins TRBV24-1 to TRBJ2-3; D gene unclear. The V gene's germline CDR1 is KGHDR and CDR2 SFDVKD. There are 13 residues in the CDR3. V shed 5 bases and J shed 5 bases, with 10 bases lying between them. The CDR3 DNA is TGTGCCACCAGTGCTCCCAACAAAGATACGCAGTATTTT. As protein: CATSAPNKDTQYF.